Sequencing of this T cell receptor (beta chain) was carried out in a study of blood T cell repertoires in COVID-19. On the study more broadly: The analysed material was cDNA or gDNA that came from T cells, B-cell-depleted T cells, or PBMCs.

Only in-frame clones appear in the TCRdb table, and some are missing; sequencing was by immunoSEQ multiplex PCR. The sample lists around 300,000 clones; 85% to 90% were seen once. Two negative PCRs, clearance, or symptom resolution characterized the recovered Cohort 3 donors. This clone was found once. The J segment lost 4 bases and the V segment lost 7 bases, leaving 12 bases of the junction unmatched. The CDR3 runs 15 residues. Germline V lookup: CDR1 SGHTA, CDR2 FQGNSA. The rearrangement uses TRBV7-2 and TRBJ1-2; 7 bases are a match to TRBD1. The receptor was isolated from a woman aged 60-75 years who had recovered from COVID-19. Sequencing input: PBMCs or T cells enriched from blood (not recorded which). DNA for the CDR3: TGTGCCAGCACCCAGGCGACAGGGACAATCTATGGCTACACCTTC. Translating gives CASTQATGTIYGYTF.